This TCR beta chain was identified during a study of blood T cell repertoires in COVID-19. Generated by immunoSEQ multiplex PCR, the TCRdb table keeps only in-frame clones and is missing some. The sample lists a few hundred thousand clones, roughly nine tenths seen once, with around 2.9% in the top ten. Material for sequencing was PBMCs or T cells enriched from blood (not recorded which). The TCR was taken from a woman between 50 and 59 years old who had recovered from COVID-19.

Here the CDR3 reads CAWSGAQTLPYEQYF. CDR3 DNA sequence: TGTGCCTGGAGTGGGGCTCAGACGCTTCCCTACGAGCAGTACTTC. The rearrangement uses TRBV30 and TRBJ2-7; D not certain. Germline lookup yields CDR1 GTSNPN and CDR2 SVGIG (reference sequence). The V gene lost 1 base and the J gene lost 2 bases, with 15 bases spanning the gap. The CDR3 has 15 amino acids.